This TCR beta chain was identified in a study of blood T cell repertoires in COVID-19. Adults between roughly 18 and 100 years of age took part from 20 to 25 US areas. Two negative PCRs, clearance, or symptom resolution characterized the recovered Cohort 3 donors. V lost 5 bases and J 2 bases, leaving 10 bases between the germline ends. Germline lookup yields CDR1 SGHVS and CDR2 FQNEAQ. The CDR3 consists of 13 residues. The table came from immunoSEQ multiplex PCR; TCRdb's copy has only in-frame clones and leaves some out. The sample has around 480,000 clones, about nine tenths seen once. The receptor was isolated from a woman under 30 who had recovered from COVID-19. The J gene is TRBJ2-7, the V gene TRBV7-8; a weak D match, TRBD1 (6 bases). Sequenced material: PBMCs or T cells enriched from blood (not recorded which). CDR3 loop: CASSRGQTYEQYF. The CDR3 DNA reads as TGTGCCAGCAGCCGTGGACAGACCTACGAGCAGTACTTC.